This T cell receptor beta chain was identified during a study of neurological immune-mediated disorders. The study's findings and limits: The most TCR clonal expansion was seen in HTLV-1-associated myelopathy, whereas the least was seen in multiple sclerosis, below the level in healthy controls.

The germline CDR1 and CDR2 sequences are SGHKS and YYEKEE (reference sequence). The V and J ends lost 4 bases and 5 bases, in that order; junction bases with no gene match: 8. This CDR3 comprises 15 residues. This clonotype was found many times. The target antigen is unknown. A single record per CDR3 protein comes from TCRdb applying MiXCR to the 5' RACE reads. Of tens of thousands of distinct CDR3 sequences in the sample, 9.4% were seen once. Maryland, USA blood bank volunteers served as healthy controls. A total of 2 million PBMCs stored at -80 degrees C provided the unsorted libraries. This sequence was found in a middle-aged man in good health. The sequenced sample was PBMCs. This sequence joins TRBV5-5 and TRBJ2-5; 10 nucleotides align to TRBD1. The CDR3 loop reads CASSPGTGVEETQYF. Written as DNA, the CDR3 is TGTGCCAGCAGCCCAGGGACAGGGGTAGAGGAGACCCAGTACTTC.